A selection of T cell receptor beta chains follows, all from one sample in a study of human T cells and chemical hapten exposure. TCRdb reprocessed the RACE reads via MiXCR and lists one record per CDR3 protein. There are some 170,000 distinct CDR3 sequences in the sample; about a quarter occur only once, and under 2.5% lies in the top ten. The specimen comprised whole blood, sampled in connection with sensitization to the hapten diphenylcyclopropenone (DPC). The receptors were sampled from a young woman with alopecia areata. Some clones in this sample may be carry-over from other donors' samples. Both conserved end residues are part of each CDR3. A D gene is named only where the DNA matches it firmly. Clone size is stated in some rows and not others, as once, few, many or a class when expanded.

TRBJ2-5,TRBV4-3,-,few,CASSQDRGSEETQYF,TGCGCCAGCAGCCAAGATCGGGGGTCGGAGGAGACCCAGTACTTC
TRBJ1-1,TRBV6-1,TRBD1,few,CASSEGRQGRAFF,TGTGCCAGCAGTGAAGGGAGACAGGGGCGGGCTTTCTTT
TRBJ2-1,TRBV29-1,-,-,CSVGLRLNAGEQFF,TGCAGCGTTGGTTTGCGGTTAAACGCGGGTGAGCAGTTCTTC
TRBJ1-4,TRBV19,-,few,CASSMPSVATNEKLFF,TGTGCCAGTAGTATGCCATCGGTCGCAACTAATGAAAAACTGTTTTTT
TRBJ2-5,TRBV7-2,-,few,CASSLQGEETQYF,TGTGCCAGCAGCCTACAGGGAGAAGAGACCCAGTACTTC
TRBJ1-5,TRBV27,-,-,CASSPSLRGGGNNQPQHF,TGTGCCAGCAGCCCGAGCCTTAGGGGGGGGGGCAACAATCAGCCCCAGCATTTT
TRBJ2-7,TRBV7-2,TRBD2,-,CASSLSGTSGGYSYEQYF,TGTGCCAGCAGCTTATCTGGGACTAGCGGGGGCTACTCCTACGAGCAGTACTTC
TRBJ1-6,TRBV10-2,-,-,CASSGGGGTYNSPLHF,TGCGCCAGCAGTGGGGGCGGGGGCACCTATAATTCACCCCTCCACTTT
TRBJ2-2,TRBV15,TRBD1,few,CATRRGQGAYTGELFF,TGTGCCACCAGAAGGGGACAGGGGGCATACACCGGGGAGCTGTTTTTT
TRBJ2-1,TRBV10-3,TRBD2,-,CAITPGLAGAYNEQFF,TGTGCCATCACCCCGGGACTAGCGGGAGCCTACAATGAGCAGTTCTTC
TRBJ2-1,TRBV29-1,-,-,CSVVRRRGEQFF,TGCAGCGTTGTCAGGCGCCGGGGAGAGCAGTTCTTC
TRBJ2-3,TRBV25-1,-,-,CASSEYGEGTDTQYF,TGTGCCAGCAGTGAATATGGCGAAGGCACAGATACGCAGTATTTT
TRBJ1-2,TRBV29-1,-,few,CSVTDSQGYTF,TGCAGCGTTACCGACAGTCAAGGCTACACCTTC
TRBJ2-2,TRBV20-1,-,few,CSARWAGATGELFF,TGCAGTGCTAGATGGGCAGGGGCTACCGGGGAGCTGTTTTTT
TRBJ2-1,TRBV7-2,-,-,CASTPGKRRAPGQPNNEQFF,TGTGCCAGCACCCCCGGTAAGCGAAGAGCCCCCGGGCAGCCAAACAATGAGCAGTTCTTC
TRBJ1-5,TRBV4-1,-,few,CATGLGGDQPQHF,TGCGCCACCGGACTGGGGGGGGATCAGCCCCAGCATTTT
TRBJ1-6,TRBV9,-,-,CASSVDPGRGNSPLHF,TGTGCCAGCAGCGTAGATCCGGGAAGGGGTAATTCACCCCTCCACTTT